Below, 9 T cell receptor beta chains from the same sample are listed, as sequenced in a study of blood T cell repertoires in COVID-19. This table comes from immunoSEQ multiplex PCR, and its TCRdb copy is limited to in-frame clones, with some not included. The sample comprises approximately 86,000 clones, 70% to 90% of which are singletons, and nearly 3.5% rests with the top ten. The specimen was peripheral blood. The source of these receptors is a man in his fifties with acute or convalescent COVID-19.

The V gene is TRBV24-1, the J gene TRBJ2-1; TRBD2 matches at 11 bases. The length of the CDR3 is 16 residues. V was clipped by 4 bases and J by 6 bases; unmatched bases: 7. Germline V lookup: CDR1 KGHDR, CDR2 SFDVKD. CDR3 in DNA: TGTGCCACCAGTGACTATAGCGGGAGGGCCGTCAATGAGCAGTTCTTC. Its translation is CATSDYSGRAVNEQFF.

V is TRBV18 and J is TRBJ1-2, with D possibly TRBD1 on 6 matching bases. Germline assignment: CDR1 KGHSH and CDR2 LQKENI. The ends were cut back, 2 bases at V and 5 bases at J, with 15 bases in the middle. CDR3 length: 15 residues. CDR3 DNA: TGTGCCAGCTCACCAGACGCGGGGGCCCTATATGGCTACACCTTC. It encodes CASSPDAGALYGYTF. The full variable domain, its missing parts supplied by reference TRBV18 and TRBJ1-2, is NAGVMQNPRHLVRRRGQEARLRCSPMKGHSHVYWYRQLPEEGLKFMVYLQKENIIDESGMPKERFSAEFPKEGPSILRIQQVVRGDSAAYFCASSPDAGALYGYTFGSGTRLTVV.

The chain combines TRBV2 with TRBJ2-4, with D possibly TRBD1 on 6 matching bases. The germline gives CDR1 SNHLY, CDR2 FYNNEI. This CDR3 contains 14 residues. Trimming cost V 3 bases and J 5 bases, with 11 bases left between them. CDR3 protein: CASSDGGGQNIQYF. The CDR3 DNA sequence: TGTGCCAGCAGTGACGGTGGGGGCCAAAACATTCAGTACTTC.

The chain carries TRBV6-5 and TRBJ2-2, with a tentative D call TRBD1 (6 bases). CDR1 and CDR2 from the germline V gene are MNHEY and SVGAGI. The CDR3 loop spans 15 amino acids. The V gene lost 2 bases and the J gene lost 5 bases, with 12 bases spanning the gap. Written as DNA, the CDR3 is TGTGCCAGCAGTTACGCGATAGGGGGAACCGGGGAGCTGTTTTTT. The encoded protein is CASSYAIGGTGELFF.

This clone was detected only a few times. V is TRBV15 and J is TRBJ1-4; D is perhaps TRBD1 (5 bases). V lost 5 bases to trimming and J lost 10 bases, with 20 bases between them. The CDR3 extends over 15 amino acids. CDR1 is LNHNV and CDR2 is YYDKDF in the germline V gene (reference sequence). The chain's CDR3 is CATSRRGEERVKLFF. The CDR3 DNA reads TGTGCCACCAGCCGTAGAGGGGAGGAAAGGGTAAAACTGTTTTTT.

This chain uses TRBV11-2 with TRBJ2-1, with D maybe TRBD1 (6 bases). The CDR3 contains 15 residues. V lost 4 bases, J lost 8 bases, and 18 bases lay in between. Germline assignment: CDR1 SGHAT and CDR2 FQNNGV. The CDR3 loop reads CASSSVPMGADEQFF. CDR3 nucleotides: TGTGCCAGCAGCTCCGTGCCAATGGGGGCCGATGAGCAGTTCTTC.

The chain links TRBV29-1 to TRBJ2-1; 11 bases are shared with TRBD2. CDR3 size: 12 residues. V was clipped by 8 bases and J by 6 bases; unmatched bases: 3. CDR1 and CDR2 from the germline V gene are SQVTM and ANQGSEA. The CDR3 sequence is CSSGTSGNEQFF. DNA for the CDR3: TGCAGCTCTGGGACTAGCGGCAATGAGCAGTTCTTC.

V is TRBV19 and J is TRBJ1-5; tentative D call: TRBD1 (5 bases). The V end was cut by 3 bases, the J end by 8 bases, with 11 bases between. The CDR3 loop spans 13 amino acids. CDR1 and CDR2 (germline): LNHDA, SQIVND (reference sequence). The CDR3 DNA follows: TGTGCCAGTAGTATCGATGGGACTAAGCCCCAGCATTTT. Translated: CASSIDGTKPQHF. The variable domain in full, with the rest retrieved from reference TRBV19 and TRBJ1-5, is DGGITQSPKYLFRKEGQNVTLSCEQNLNHDAMYWYRQDPGQGLRLIYYSQIVNDFQKGDIAEGYSVSREKKESFPLTVTSAQKNPTAFYLCASSIDGTKPQHFGDGTRLSIL.

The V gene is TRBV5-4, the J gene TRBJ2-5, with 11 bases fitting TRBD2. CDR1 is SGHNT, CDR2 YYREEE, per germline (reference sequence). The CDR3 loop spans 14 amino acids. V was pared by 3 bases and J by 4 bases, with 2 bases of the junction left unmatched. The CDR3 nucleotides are TGTGCCAGCAGCTCAACTAGCGGGGGAGAGACCCAGTACTTC. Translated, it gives CASSSTSGGETQYF.